One and the same sample provided the 19 T cell receptor beta chains below, sequenced in a study of TIL therapy for anti-PD-1-resistant metastatic lung cancer. The libraries were made with immunoSEQ v3. Repertoires were generated with immunoSEQ multiplex PCR, while TCRdb's copy carries only in-frame clones and drops some. The profile shows approximately 47,000 clones, around 85% of them singletons. This sample's time point: pre-treatment sample, taken before nivolumab and TIL therapy. Sequenced here: blood, sampled at baseline. Receptors originate from a person aged 25 to 85 with non-small cell lung cancer.

V and J are TRBV7-9 and TRBJ1-4; TRBD1 matches 7 bases. In germline, CDR1 is SEHNR, CDR2 FQNEAQ (reference sequence). V shed 1 base and J 6 bases; nucleotides not matched to a gene: 11. The CDR3 length is 17 residues. CDR3 sequence: CASSLDLTGASDEKLFF. For the CDR3, the DNA is TGTGCCAGCAGCTTAGATCTCACAGGGGCCTCGGATGAAAAACTGTTTTTT.

This chain joins TRBV25-1 and TRBJ2-7, with D possibly matching TRBD1 (5 bases). CDR1 and CDR2 (germline): MGHDK, SYGVNS. The CDR3 contains 13 residues. Between the trimmed V and J ends, which lost 3 bases and 6 bases, there was a span of 12 bases. The CDR3 spells CASSDGARGEQYF. CDR3 DNA: TGTGCCAGCAGTGATGGGGCGCGAGGCGAGCAGTACTTC.

The rearrangement uses TRBV6-2 or TRBV6-3 and TRBJ1-1; 7 bases match TRBD1. Trimming removed 6 bases from V and 1 base from J; junction bases left unmatched: 2. Per the germline V gene, CDR1 is MNHEY and CDR2 is SVGEGT. The CDR3 loop spans 13 amino acids. CDR3 loop: CASSQGENTEAFF. The CDR3 DNA follows: TGTGCCAGCAGCCAGGGGGAGAACACTGAAGCTTTCTTT.

The chain has TRBV11-2 and TRBJ2-3, with D possibly being TRBD2 (6 bases). The CDR3 length is 17 residues. The germline CDR1 and CDR2 sequences are SGHAT and FQNNGV. Trimming left V 4 bases short and J 0 bases short, with 17 bases between. CDR3: CASSYGARDPSTDTQYF. The CDR3 DNA follows: TGTGCCAGCAGCTACGGGGCGCGGGACCCAAGCACAGATACGCAGTATTTT.

The chain is built from TRBV5-5 and TRBJ2-3; D may be TRBD1 (6 bases). CDR3 size: 18 residues. Germline V gene sequence: CDR1 SGHKS, CDR2 YYEKEE (reference sequence). V was pared by 4 bases and J by 2 bases, with 23 bases between. The CDR3 DNA is TGTGCCAGCAGCGAGACAGGATTGGCGGGCCTTGACACAGATACGCAGTATTTT. Translated: CASSETGLAGLDTDTQYF.

The CDR3: CASSPRLAGGPQYF. In nucleotides, the CDR3 is TGTGCCAGCAGCCCTCGACTAGCGGGAGGTCCCCAGTACTTC. The chain carries TRBV28 and TRBJ2-5; 13 bases fit TRBD2. CDR1 MDHEN and CDR2 SYDVKM come from the germline V gene. This CDR3 has 14 amino acids. The V and J ends lost 6 bases and 9 bases, in that order; junction bases with no gene match: 7. The whole variable domain, filled in from reference TRBV28 and TRBJ2-5, reads DVKVTQSSRYLVKRTGEKVFLECVQDMDHENMFWYRQDPGLGLRLIYFSYDVKMKEKGDIPEGYSVSREKKERFSLILESASTNQTSMYLCASSPRLAGGPQYFGPGTRLLVL.

This chain links TRBV9 with TRBJ2-7, with 7 nucleotides matching TRBD2. The CDR3 has 14 amino acids. Losses at the gene ends were 3 bases for V and 2 bases for J; bases not matched to a gene: 5. Germline V gene lookup returns CDR1 SGDLS and CDR2 YYNGEE. The CDR3 here is CASSASGLAYEQYF. For the CDR3, the DNA is TGTGCCAGCAGCGCCTCAGGACTAGCCTACGAGCAGTACTTC.

This clone was recorded only once. V usage is TRBV19 and J usage is TRBJ1-4; D unclear. In germline, CDR1 is LNHDA, CDR2 SQIVND (reference sequence). This CDR3 contains 14 residues. Trimming removed 7 bases from V and 4 bases from J, with 13 bases in between. CDR3 nucleotide sequence: TGTGCCAGTATGGGCGGGCAGCTTAATGAAAAACTGTTTTTT. Its translation is CASMGGQLNEKLFF.

This clone has a handful of counts. The V and J genes are TRBV30 and TRBJ1-2; maybe TRBD1 (5 bases). V dropped 3 bases and J dropped 4 bases, with 12 bases sitting between them. The CDR3 spans 13 residues. Germline V lookup: CDR1 GTSNPN, CDR2 SVGIG (reference sequence). This CDR3 reads CAWSEGRSYGYTF. Here the CDR3 DNA reads TGTGCCTGGAGCGAGGGACGGAGCTATGGCTACACCTTC.

The J gene is TRBJ1-5, the V gene TRBV15; a weak D match, TRBD1 (6 bases). The germline V gene has CDR1 LNHNV and CDR2 YYDKDF (reference sequence). This CDR3 spans 16 amino acids. Deletions cut 6 bases from V and 2 bases from J, with 17 bases between. CDR3: CATRQKQGLGNQPQHF. CDR3 nucleotide sequence: TGTGCCACCAGACAAAAACAGGGCCTGGGCAATCAGCCCCAGCATTTT. Filled out from reference TRBV15 and TRBJ1-5, the complete variable domain reads DAMVIQNPRYQVTQFGKPVTLSCSQTLNHNVMYWYQQKSSQAPKLLFHYYDKDFNNEADTPDNFQSRRPNTSFCFLDIRSPGLGDTAMYLCATRQKQGLGNQPQHFGDGTRLSIL.

The chain employs TRBV10-3 and TRBJ1-1; 9 nucleotides agree with TRBD1. Germline assignment: CDR1 ENHRY and CDR2 SYGVKD. The CDR3 runs 14 residues. V dropped 6 bases and J dropped 3; count of bases not matched to a gene: 5. This CDR3 is CAIRETGGYTEAFF. CDR3 nucleotides: TGTGCCATCAGAGAGACAGGGGGTTACACTGAAGCTTTCTTT.

This clone was seen just once. The V call is TRBV20-1, the J call TRBJ2-5; D assignment may be TRBD1 or TRBD2 (5 bases each). There are 11 residues in the CDR3. V was shortened by 7 bases and J by 5 bases, with 11 bases between the two germline ends. Germline-derived CDR1 and CDR2 are DFQATT and SNEGSKA (reference sequence). The CDR3 protein is CSGRGVETQYF. The CDR3 DNA reads TGCAGTGGTCGAGGGGTGGAGACCCAGTACTTC.

A few counts support this clone. This chain links TRBV24-1 with TRBJ1-2; D unclear. The CDR3 extends over 15 amino acids. Trimming shortened V by 3 bases and J by 8 bases, and 18 bases separated the two germline ends. Germline V CDR1 and CDR2: KGHDR, SFDVKD. CDR3 region: CATSDPTKGFGGYTF. The DNA of the CDR3 is TGTGCCACCAGTGATCCCACGAAAGGGTTTGGGGGCTACACCTTC.

This sequence joins TRBV7-9 and TRBJ2-7; D is possibly TRBD2 (6 bases). This CDR3 contains 15 residues. From germline, CDR1 is SEHNR and CDR2 FQNEAQ (reference sequence). V was trimmed by 5 bases and J by 7 bases, leaving 21 bases between them. The CDR3 is CASSHPPGTRSEQYF. The CDR3 nucleotides read TGTGCCAGCAGCCACCCGCCCGGGACTCGATCTGAGCAGTACTTC.

The chain is built from TRBV7-9 and TRBJ2-7; no reliable D call. This CDR3 is 12 amino acids long. The germline V and J ends were trimmed by 5 bases and 5 bases, with 10 bases remaining between them. Germline V gene lookup returns CDR1 SEHNR and CDR2 FQNEAQ (reference sequence). The CDR3 region is CASSIVRNEQYF. CDR3 sequence (DNA): TGTGCCAGCAGCATTGTGAGGAACGAGCAGTACTTC.

This rearrangement joins TRBV27 to TRBJ2-7; TRBD1 matches 9 bases. The germline V gene has CDR1 MNHEY and CDR2 SMNVEV (reference sequence). CDR3 length: 13 residues. Trimming took 6 bases from V and 1 from J; bases not matched to a gene: 1. DNA of the CDR3: TGTGCCAGCAGCGGACAGGGGTCCTACGAGCAGTACTTC. The encoded protein is CASSGQGSYEQYF.

This chain connects TRBV7-2 to TRBJ2-3, with 9 bases that match TRBD1. The CDR3 loop spans 17 amino acids. The V gene end was trimmed by 3 bases and the J gene end by 8 bases; junction bases not matched to a gene: 15. Germline V gives CDR1 SGHTA, CDR2 FQGNSA. The CDR3 region has the DNA TGTGCCAGCAGCTTCCCACTAGGACAGGGGAGCCCCGGTACGCAGTATTTT. Residues: CASSFPLGQGSPGTQYF. The full variable domain, completed using reference TRBV7-2 and TRBJ2-3, is GAGVSQSPSNKVTEKGKDVELRCDPISGHTALYWYRQSLGQGLEFLIYFQGNSAPDKSGLPSDRFSAERTGGSVSTLTIQRTQQEDSAVYLCASSFPLGQGSPGTQYFGPGTRLTVL.

This chain joins TRBV7-8 and TRBJ1-1; D is perhaps TRBD1 (6 bases). Trimming shortened V by 5 bases and J by 3 bases, and 13 bases separated the two germline ends. Germline V gene data show CDR1 as SGHVS and CDR2 as FQNEAQ. The CDR3 is made up of 14 amino acids. In DNA, the CDR3 is TGTGCCAGCAGCCGAGACGGACAGCACACTGAAGCTTTCTTT. It translates to CASSRDGQHTEAFF. The whole variable domain, filled in from reference TRBV7-8 and TRBJ1-1, reads GAGVSQSPRYKVAKRGQDVALRCDPISGHVSLFWYQQALGQGPEFLTYFQNEAQLDKSGLPSDRFFAERPEGSVSTLKIQRTQQEDSAVYLCASSRDGQHTEAFFGQGTRLTVV.

The chain is built from TRBV18 and TRBJ2-1; 13 nucleotides align to TRBD2. Germline V gene lookup returns CDR1 KGHSH and CDR2 LQKENI. Trimming took 6 bases from V and 4 from J; bases not matched to a gene: 6. The CDR3 loop spans 16 amino acids. CDR3: CASSPGTSGTYNEQFF. The DNA for the CDR3 is TGTGCCAGCTCCCCGGGGACTAGCGGGACTTACAATGAGCAGTTCTTC.